The source of this T cell receptor beta chain is a study of blood T cell repertoires in COVID-19. Cohort 3 recovery required two negative PCRs, clearance, or symptom resolution. Authors' analysis steps: How many nucleated cells were present was estimated from reference gene primer amplification. The protocol was immunoSEQ multiplex PCR, while the TCRdb copy is restricted to in-frame clones and leaves out a portion. The V and J calls and clone size come from that table; D and trimming were worked out from the DNA. The repertoire consists of approximately 230,000 clones, with about nine tenths occurring once and the leading ten covering around 15%. Sequencing was performed on PBMCs or T cells enriched from blood (not recorded which). The sequence was collected from a man between 18 and 35 years old who had recovered from COVID-19.

CDR3 sequence (DNA): TGCAGTGCTATCACTAGGAATGAGCAGTTCTTC. Translating it yields CSAITRNEQFF. The V gene is TRBV20-1, the J gene TRBJ2-1, with a tentative D call TRBD2 (5 bases). Trimming took 4 bases from V and 7 from J, leaving 8 bases between them. CDR1 is DFQATT and CDR2 is SNEGSKA in the germline V gene (reference sequence). This CDR3 is built from 11 residues.